This T cell receptor beta chain was recovered during a study of T cell responses to AZD1222 COVID-19 vaccine. Study as a whole: The study pooled second doses at about 4 or about 12 weeks.

In this sample, this clone turned up once. As yet, its antigen is unknown. Findings and caveats of the study: Baseline seropositivity occurred in only a handful of AZD1222 recipients. Most donors were white British and more were female, and clonal diversity was possibly underestimated. Repertoire samples came only from after the peak T cell response.

The protocol was immunoSEQ multiplex PCR, while the TCRdb copy is restricted to in-frame clones and leaves out a portion. The sample holds approximately 190,000 clones; roughly 92% are singletons and the top ten take 1% to 1.5%. V gave up 0 bases and J gave up 0 bases, with 15 bases separating them. There are 19 residues in the CDR3. Germline loops: CDR1 SGHVS, CDR2 FNYEAQ. The TCR was taken from an adult in good health. The input for sequencing was peripheral blood, taken on day 0 of AZD1222 vaccination. The chain uses TRBV7-6 and TRBJ2-6, with D perhaps matching TRBD1 or TRBD2 (7 bases each). The CDR3 sequence is CASSLARGDRSSGANVLTF. The CDR3 nucleotides are TGTGCCAGCAGCTTAGCTCGGGGGGACAGAAGCTCTGGGGCCAACGTCCTGACTTTC.